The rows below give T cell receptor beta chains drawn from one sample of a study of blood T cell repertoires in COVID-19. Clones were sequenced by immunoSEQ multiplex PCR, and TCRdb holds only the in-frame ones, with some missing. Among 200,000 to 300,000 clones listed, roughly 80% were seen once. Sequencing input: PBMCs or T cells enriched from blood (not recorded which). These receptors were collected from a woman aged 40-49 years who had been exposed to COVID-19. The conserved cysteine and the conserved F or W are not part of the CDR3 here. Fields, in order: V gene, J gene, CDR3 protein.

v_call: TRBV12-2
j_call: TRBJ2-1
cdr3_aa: ASRLVERKPRKRNNEQF

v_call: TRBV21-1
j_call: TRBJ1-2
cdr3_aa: ASSKGDSSGGNYGYT

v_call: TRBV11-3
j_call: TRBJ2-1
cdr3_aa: ASSSGQGATYNEQF

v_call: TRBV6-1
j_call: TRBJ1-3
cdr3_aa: ASSEVQGNTIY

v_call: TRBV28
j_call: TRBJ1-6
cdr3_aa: ASSLQIESPLH

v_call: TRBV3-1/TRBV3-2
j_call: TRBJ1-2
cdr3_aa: ASSQGAGGDRSYT

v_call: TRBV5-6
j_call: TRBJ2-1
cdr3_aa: ASRIGPLAGVFNEQF

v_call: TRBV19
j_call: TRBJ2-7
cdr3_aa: ASSPGGYEQY

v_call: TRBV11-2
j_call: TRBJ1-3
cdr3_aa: ASSYTRGFPGNTIY

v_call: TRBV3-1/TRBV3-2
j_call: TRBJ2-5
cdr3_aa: ASVAGGVETQY

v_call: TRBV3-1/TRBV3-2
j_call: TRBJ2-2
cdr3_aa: ASRPFARGGRSGELF

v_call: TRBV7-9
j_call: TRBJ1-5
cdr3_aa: ASSLARDRDNQPQH

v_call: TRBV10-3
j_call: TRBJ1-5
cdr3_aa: AISESAGQSSNQPQH

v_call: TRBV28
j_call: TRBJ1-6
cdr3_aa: ASSFAGDGESSYNSPLH

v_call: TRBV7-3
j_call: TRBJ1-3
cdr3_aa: ASSRVPGNTIY

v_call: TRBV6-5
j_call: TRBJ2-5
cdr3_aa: ASSYSSGGTETQY

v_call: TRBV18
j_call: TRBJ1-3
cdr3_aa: ASSPPPNSGNTIY

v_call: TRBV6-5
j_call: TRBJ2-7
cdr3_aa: ASSYASGGASYEQY

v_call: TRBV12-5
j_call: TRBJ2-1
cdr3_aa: ASGLGLAGTLVEQF

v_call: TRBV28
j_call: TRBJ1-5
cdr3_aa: ASSSLRQGDQPQH

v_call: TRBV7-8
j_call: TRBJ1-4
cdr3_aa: ASSSQGTTTNEKLF

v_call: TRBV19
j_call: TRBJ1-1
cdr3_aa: ASDRAGLNTEAF

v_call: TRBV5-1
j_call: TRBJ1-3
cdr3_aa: ASSGGSSGNTIY

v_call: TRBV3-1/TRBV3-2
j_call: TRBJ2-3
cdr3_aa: ASSQEGLAGGPRADTQY

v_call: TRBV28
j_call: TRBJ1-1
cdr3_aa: ASTSSMGQGAEAF

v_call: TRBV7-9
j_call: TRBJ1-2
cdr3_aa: ASSFELGARGGGYT

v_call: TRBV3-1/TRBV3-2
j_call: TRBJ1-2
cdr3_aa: ASSLQGPHGYT

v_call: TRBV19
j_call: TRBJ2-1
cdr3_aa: ASSRGLAGGPGEQF

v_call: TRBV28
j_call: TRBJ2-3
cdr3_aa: ASYDRANTDTQY

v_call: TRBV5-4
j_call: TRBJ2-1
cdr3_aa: ASSLAPLALDEQF

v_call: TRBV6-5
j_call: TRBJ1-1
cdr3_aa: ASSYSQYTEAF

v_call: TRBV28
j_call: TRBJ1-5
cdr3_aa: ASSFGTGEYQPQH

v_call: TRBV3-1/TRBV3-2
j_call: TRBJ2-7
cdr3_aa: ASSQDLPGTSEQY

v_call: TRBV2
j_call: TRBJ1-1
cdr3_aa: ASPDNPHTEAF

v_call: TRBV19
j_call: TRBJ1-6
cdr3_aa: ASGDSTGTDHSPLH